The rows below give T cell receptor beta chains drawn from one sample of a study of blood T cell repertoires in COVID-19. The protocol was immunoSEQ multiplex PCR, while the TCRdb copy is restricted to in-frame clones and leaves out a portion. The sample gives more than 100,000 clones, about 89% of which show up once; roughly 18% is in the top ten. Sequenced input: peripheral blood. Receptors were obtained from a man aged 50-60 years with active or convalescent COVID-19. CDR3s include the opening cysteine and the closing phenylalanine or tryptophan. The order of the fields is D gene, clone size, V gene, J gene, CDR3 length, CDR3 DNA, CDR3 protein. The D gene is left open where the match is weak. Clone size is given for some rows only: seen once, a few or many times, or a class if the clone is expanded.

d_gene: NA
abundance: NA
v_gene: TRBV7-2
j_gene: TRBJ2-5
len: 15
CDR3nt: TGTGCCAGCAGCTCTCTACAGGGACCGCGGGAGACCCAGTACTTC
CDR3aa: CASSSLQGPRETQYF

d_gene: NA
abundance: NA
v_gene: TRBV6-5
j_gene: TRBJ1-1
len: 11
CDR3nt: TGTGCCAGCAACGACTGGCCTGAAGCTTTCTTT
CDR3aa: CASNDWPEAFF

d_gene: TRBD1
abundance: once
v_gene: TRBV6-5
j_gene: TRBJ1-4
len: 12
CDR3nt: TGTGCCAGCAGGTCCGGGACAGCGAAACTGTTTTTT
CDR3aa: CASRSGTAKLFF

d_gene: TRBD2
abundance: NA
v_gene: TRBV5-8
j_gene: TRBJ2-3
len: 18
CDR3nt: TGTGCCAGCAGCTCGGGACTAGCGGGAGTAGGAGGCACAGATACGCAGTATTTT
CDR3aa: CASSSGLAGVGGTDTQYF

d_gene: NA
abundance: NA
v_gene: TRBV3-1/TRBV3-2
j_gene: TRBJ1-1
len: 15
CDR3nt: TGTGCCAGCAGCCAAGAAGACAAAAACGGCGCTGAAGCTTTCTTT
CDR3aa: CASSQEDKNGAEAFF

d_gene: TRBD1
abundance: once
v_gene: TRBV7-9
j_gene: TRBJ1-3
len: 15
CDR3nt: TGTGCCAGCAGCTATGGGACAGGGACTGGAAACACCATATATTTT
CDR3aa: CASSYGTGTGNTIYF

d_gene: TRBD1
abundance: NA
v_gene: TRBV11-2
j_gene: TRBJ2-2
len: 16
CDR3nt: TGTGCCAGCAGCCCCAGGACAGGGGGCAACACCGGGGAGCTGTTTTTT
CDR3aa: CASSPRTGGNTGELFF

d_gene: TRBD1
abundance: NA
v_gene: TRBV6-6
j_gene: TRBJ1-4
len: 12
CDR3nt: TGTGCCAGCAGTTACGGGACAGCCGAACTGTTTTTT
CDR3aa: CASSYGTAELFF

d_gene: NA
abundance: NA
v_gene: TRBV19
j_gene: TRBJ2-2
len: 18
CDR3nt: TGTGCCAGTAGTATAGATCCCCCGGGTAGCGGGAACACCGGGGAGCTGTTTTTT
CDR3aa: CASSIDPPGSGNTGELFF

d_gene: TRBD2
abundance: few
v_gene: TRBV6-1
j_gene: TRBJ2-3
len: 16
CDR3nt: TGTGCCAGCAGTGTGGTAGCGGGGGGGCTTACAGATACGCAGTATTTT
CDR3aa: CASSVVAGGLTDTQYF

d_gene: TRBD2
abundance: NA
v_gene: TRBV7-8
j_gene: TRBJ2-3
len: 16
CDR3nt: TGTGCCAGCAGCTTAGGGAGGACTAGCCTCACAGATACGCAGTATTTT
CDR3aa: CASSLGRTSLTDTQYF

d_gene: NA
abundance: NA
v_gene: TRBV21-1
j_gene: TRBJ2-7
len: 19
CDR3nt: TGTGCCAGCATCAAAGAAACCATTTCCACGCAGGGGCTCCTTTTCTGGCAGTACTTC
CDR3aa: CASIKETISTQGLLFWQYF

d_gene: TRBD1
abundance: NA
v_gene: TRBV9
j_gene: TRBJ1-3
len: 16
CDR3nt: TGTGCCAGCAGCGTGAGGACAGGGCTAAGGGGAAGCACCATATATTTT
CDR3aa: CASSVRTGLRGSTIYF

d_gene: TRBD2
abundance: NA
v_gene: TRBV6-6
j_gene: TRBJ2-3
len: 17
CDR3nt: TGTGCCAGCAGTCCATTGGGACGCGGGGGTGTCGCAGATACGCAGTATTTT
CDR3aa: CASSPLGRGGVADTQYF

d_gene: TRBD2
abundance: NA
v_gene: TRBV5-4
j_gene: TRBJ2-4
len: 17
CDR3nt: TGTGCCAGCAGCTTGGCAGCGGGGATCGTAGCCAAAAACATTCAGTACTTC
CDR3aa: CASSLAAGIVAKNIQYF

d_gene: TRBD2
abundance: once
v_gene: TRBV5-1
j_gene: TRBJ2-1
len: 13
CDR3nt: TGCGCCAGCAGGAATAGCGGGAGCAATGAGCAGTTCTTC
CDR3aa: CASRNSGSNEQFF

d_gene: NA
abundance: NA
v_gene: TRBV6-2/TRBV6-3
j_gene: TRBJ1-2
len: 14
CDR3nt: TGTGCCAGCAGTTACATGATGGGGGCCTATGGCTACACCTTC
CDR3aa: CASSYMMGAYGYTF

d_gene: TRBD1
abundance: NA
v_gene: TRBV12-5
j_gene: TRBJ2-3
len: 14
CDR3nt: TGTGCTAGTGGATTGGGGACAGGCAGGGATACGCAGTATTTT
CDR3aa: CASGLGTGRDTQYF

d_gene: NA
abundance: NA
v_gene: TRBV18
j_gene: TRBJ1-3
len: 15
CDR3nt: TGTGCCAGCTCACCTCCGGTGGGAGCTGGAAACACCATATATTTT
CDR3aa: CASSPPVGAGNTIYF

d_gene: NA
abundance: NA
v_gene: TRBV29-1
j_gene: TRBJ1-2
len: 13
CDR3nt: TGCAGCGTTGATATTGGGGGGGGCGTCGGCTACACCTTC
CDR3aa: CSVDIGGGVGYTF

d_gene: NA
abundance: NA
v_gene: TRBV3-1/TRBV3-2
j_gene: TRBJ2-1
len: 15
CDR3nt: TGTGCCAGCAGCCAAGTCGGCCGGGGGTCGGGGGAGCAGTTCTTC
CDR3aa: CASSQVGRGSGEQFF

d_gene: TRBD1
abundance: NA
v_gene: TRBV3-1/TRBV3-2
j_gene: TRBJ1-2
len: 14
CDR3nt: TGTGCCAGCAGCCCCAGGGGGCTAAACTATGGCTACACCTTC
CDR3aa: CASSPRGLNYGYTF

d_gene: NA
abundance: NA
v_gene: TRBV3-1/TRBV3-2
j_gene: TRBJ2-5
len: 15
CDR3nt: TGTGCCAGCAGCCATTCACCGGGACAAACAGAGACCCAGTACTTC
CDR3aa: CASSHSPGQTETQYF

d_gene: TRBD2
abundance: NA
v_gene: TRBV5-1
j_gene: TRBJ2-3
len: 16
CDR3nt: TGCGCCAGCAGCCTGGGGTATGGGACTAGTGAGGATACGCAGTATTTT
CDR3aa: CASSLGYGTSEDTQYF

d_gene: NA
abundance: NA
v_gene: TRBV5-4
j_gene: TRBJ1-6
len: 15
CDR3nt: TGTGCCAGCAGCTTGGCGGGGGTTAATAATTCACCCCTCCACTTT
CDR3aa: CASSLAGVNNSPLHF

d_gene: NA
abundance: NA
v_gene: TRBV6-5
j_gene: TRBJ2-7
len: 14
CDR3nt: TGTGCCAGCAGTTACTCGACTGGTACCTACGAGCAGTACTTC
CDR3aa: CASSYSTGTYEQYF

d_gene: TRBD2
abundance: NA
v_gene: TRBV18
j_gene: TRBJ2-5
len: 17
CDR3nt: TGTGCCAGCTCACCAATCCCGGGAGGCTCAGTCGGGGAGACCCAGTACTTC
CDR3aa: CASSPIPGGSVGETQYF

d_gene: TRBD2
abundance: NA
v_gene: TRBV29-1
j_gene: TRBJ2-5
len: 15
CDR3nt: TGCAGCGTTGTAGGGACTAGCCTATCTCGAGAGACCCAGTACTTC
CDR3aa: CSVVGTSLSRETQYF

d_gene: NA
abundance: NA
v_gene: TRBV2
j_gene: TRBJ1-2
len: 14
CDR3nt: TGTGCCAGCAGTGTTAGGGGCTTTGGCTATGGCTACACCTTC
CDR3aa: CASSVRGFGYGYTF

d_gene: TRBD1
abundance: NA
v_gene: TRBV30
j_gene: TRBJ2-3
len: 14
CDR3nt: TGTGCCTGCATACCAGGGACAGCCACAGATACGCAGTATTTT
CDR3aa: CACIPGTATDTQYF

d_gene: TRBD2
abundance: NA
v_gene: TRBV6-2/TRBV6-3
j_gene: TRBJ2-5
len: 15
CDR3nt: TGTGCCAGCAGCGGGACTAGGGGCCCGGGAGAGACCCAGTACTTC
CDR3aa: CASSGTRGPGETQYF

d_gene: NA
abundance: NA
v_gene: TRBV10-3
j_gene: TRBJ2-5
len: 14
CDR3nt: TGTGCCATCAGCCCCAGGGCAGTTCAAGAGACCCAGTACTTC
CDR3aa: CAISPRAVQETQYF

d_gene: TRBD2
abundance: NA
v_gene: TRBV20-1
j_gene: TRBJ2-1
len: 14
CDR3nt: TGCAGTGCTAGTGGCGGGAGAACCTACAATGAGCAGTTCTTC
CDR3aa: CSASGGRTYNEQFF

d_gene: TRBD1
abundance: NA
v_gene: TRBV6-5
j_gene: TRBJ2-5
len: 13
CDR3nt: TGTGCCAGCGACAGGGGTAATGGGGAGACCCAGTACTTC
CDR3aa: CASDRGNGETQYF

d_gene: TRBD1
abundance: few
v_gene: TRBV5-1
j_gene: TRBJ2-7
len: 14
CDR3nt: TGCGCCAGCAGCTTAGGACAGGGCCCCTACGAGCAGTACTTC
CDR3aa: CASSLGQGPYEQYF

d_gene: NA
abundance: NA
v_gene: TRBV28
j_gene: TRBJ1-1
len: 16
CDR3nt: TGTGCCAGCAGACCTAATGGACAGTTTTCGAACACTGAAGCTTTCTTT
CDR3aa: CASRPNGQFSNTEAFF

d_gene: NA
abundance: NA
v_gene: TRBV20-1
j_gene: TRBJ2-7
len: 11
CDR3nt: TGCAGTGCTAGTATTCGGTACGAGCAGTACTTC
CDR3aa: CSASIRYEQYF

d_gene: NA
abundance: NA
v_gene: TRBV4-1
j_gene: TRBJ2-5
len: 15
CDR3nt: TGCGCCAGCAGCCAAAACCGACAGGTCCAAGAGACCCAGTACTTC
CDR3aa: CASSQNRQVQETQYF

d_gene: TRBD2
abundance: once
v_gene: TRBV7-9
j_gene: TRBJ2-3
len: 16
CDR3nt: TGTGCCAGCAGCTTAAGCCTAGCGGGAGTACCCGATACGCAGTATTTT
CDR3aa: CASSLSLAGVPDTQYF

d_gene: TRBD1
abundance: NA
v_gene: TRBV2
j_gene: TRBJ2-3
len: 13
CDR3nt: TGTGCCAGCAGGGCGGACAGGGGCATTACGCAGTATTTT
CDR3aa: CASRADRGITQYF

d_gene: NA
abundance: NA
v_gene: TRBV6-5
j_gene: TRBJ2-1
len: 11
CDR3nt: TGTGCCAGCAGTCCGGGGATCGGACGGTTCTTC
CDR3aa: CASSPGIGRFF

d_gene: TRBD1
abundance: NA
v_gene: TRBV25-1
j_gene: TRBJ1-2
len: 13
CDR3nt: TGTGCCAGCAGGGACAGGGAGTACTATGGCTACACCTTC
CDR3aa: CASRDREYYGYTF

d_gene: NA
abundance: NA
v_gene: TRBV3-1/TRBV3-2
j_gene: TRBJ1-3
len: 16
CDR3nt: TGTGCCAGCAGCCAAGGGAAGGGAGGGTCTGGAAACACCATATATTTT
CDR3aa: CASSQGKGGSGNTIYF

d_gene: NA
abundance: NA
v_gene: TRBV7-9
j_gene: TRBJ2-7
len: 14
CDR3nt: TGTGCCAGCAGCTTAGGGGGGGTTCCCTACGAGCAGTACTTC
CDR3aa: CASSLGGVPYEQYF

d_gene: TRBD1
abundance: NA
v_gene: TRBV19
j_gene: TRBJ2-7
len: 14
CDR3nt: TGTGCCAGTAGTACCGGGACAGGGGCCTACGAGCAGTACTTC
CDR3aa: CASSTGTGAYEQYF

d_gene: NA
abundance: NA
v_gene: TRBV24-1
j_gene: TRBJ2-3
len: 15
CDR3nt: TGTGCCACCAGTACAGGCCAGGGGTTGACAGATACGCAGTATTTT
CDR3aa: CATSTGQGLTDTQYF

d_gene: TRBD2
abundance: NA
v_gene: TRBV11-3
j_gene: TRBJ2-1
len: 15
CDR3nt: TGTGCCAGCAGCTTAGTCACTAGCGGGGTCGGTGAGCAGTTCTTC
CDR3aa: CASSLVTSGVGEQFF

d_gene: TRBD2
abundance: NA
v_gene: TRBV19
j_gene: TRBJ2-7
len: 17
CDR3nt: TGTGCCAGTAGTATAGTCGGGGGGACTAGCGGGACTTCGGAGCAGTACTTC
CDR3aa: CASSIVGGTSGTSEQYF

d_gene: NA
abundance: once
v_gene: TRBV7-2
j_gene: TRBJ1-2
len: 13
CDR3nt: TGTGCCAGCAGCTTAGTTCCGGAGACTGGCTACACCTTC
CDR3aa: CASSLVPETGYTF

d_gene: NA
abundance: NA
v_gene: TRBV28
j_gene: TRBJ1-1
len: 14
CDR3nt: TGTGCCAGCACCCCGACAGGTTCCCGCACTGAAGCTTTCTTT
CDR3aa: CASTPTGSRTEAFF

d_gene: TRBD2
abundance: NA
v_gene: TRBV29-1
j_gene: TRBJ2-3
len: 15
CDR3nt: TGCAGCGGAGCTCAGTTGCGGGGGGCTCAAGATACGCAGTATTTT
CDR3aa: CSGAQLRGAQDTQYF

d_gene: TRBD2
abundance: NA
v_gene: TRBV11-2
j_gene: TRBJ2-3
len: 13
CDR3nt: TGTGCCAGCAGCTTAAGACTAGCGGGCACCCAGTATTTT
CDR3aa: CASSLRLAGTQYF

d_gene: NA
abundance: NA
v_gene: TRBV5-4
j_gene: TRBJ1-2
len: 15
CDR3nt: TGTGCCAGCAGCTTGAGGACAGTGGGGATCTATGGCTACACCTTC
CDR3aa: CASSLRTVGIYGYTF